The rows below give T cell receptor beta chains drawn from one sample of a study of identical twins. In TCRdb, the 5' RACE reads were re-called with MiXCR into one record per CDR3 protein. The data show fewer than 800,000 distinct CDR3 sequences, around 7.4% seen once. These data were also reused for a study on yellow fever vaccine responses in identical twins.

Sequencing was done on a sample of PBMCs. The receptors were sampled from a woman aged 18-29 years in good health. Both conserved end residues are part of each CDR3. A D gene is named only where the DNA matches it firmly. Expanded clones get a size class; other rows say once, few or many, or leave the size out.

j_call v_call clone_size d_call cdr3_aa cdr3_nt
TRBJ2-3 TRBV5-5 many . CASSPGNTDTQYF TGTGCCAGCAGCCCCGGGAACACAGATACGCAGTATTTT
TRBJ2-1 TRBV18 . . CASSPRGRPYNEQFF TGTGCCAGCTCACCCCGGGGACGGCCCTACAATGAGCAGTTCTTC
TRBJ2-1 TRBV5-1 . . CASSFWESYNEQFF TGCGCCAGCAGCTTCTGGGAGTCCTACAATGAGCAGTTCTTC
TRBJ1-3 TRBV25-1 few . CASRGARGEGGNTIYF TGTGCCAGCAGAGGCGCGAGAGGGGAAGGTGGAAACACCATATATTTT
TRBJ2-3 TRBV7-6 many TRBD2 CASSLASGSVTDTQYF TGTGCCAGCAGCTTAGCTAGCGGGAGTGTAACAGATACGCAGTATTTT
TRBJ1-5 TRBV6-1 few . CASSEALLGQPQHF TGTGCCAGCAGTGAAGCGCTTCTCGGTCAGCCCCAGCATTTT
TRBJ1-1 TRBV10-3 few TRBD1 CAISAGQGVDGAFF TGTGCCATCAGTGCCGGACAGGGTGTGGACGGGGCTTTCTTT
TRBJ2-6 TRBV12-3/TRBV12-4 . . CASSLERFSGANVLTF TGTGCCAGCAGTTTAGAACGGTTCTCTGGGGCCAACGTCCTGACTTTC
TRBJ2-1 TRBV19 many TRBD2 CASSRTLGASGSSEQFF TGTGCCAGTAGTAGAACCCTTGGGGCTAGCGGGAGTAGTGAGCAGTTCTTC
TRBJ2-3 TRBV12-3/TRBV12-4 many . CASSPQTNTQYF TGTGCCAGCAGTCCCCAAACAAATACGCAGTATTTT
TRBJ2-5 TRBV10-3 many . CAMGQSQETQYF TGTGCCATGGGACAAAGCCAAGAGACCCAGTACTTC
TRBJ2-2 TRBV24-1 many . CATSDMSGELFF TGTGCCACCAGTGATATGTCCGGGGAGCTGTTTTTT
TRBJ1-1 TRBV27 few . CASRQRGAAFF TGTGCCAGCAGACAAAGGGGTGCAGCTTTCTTT
TRBJ1-2 TRBV3-1 many . CASSPRGANYGYTF TGTGCCAGCAGCCCCCGGGGGGCTAACTATGGCTACACCTTC
TRBJ2-5 TRBV15 many . CAPQDQETQYF TGTGCCCCACAGGACCAAGAGACCCAGTACTTC
TRBJ2-3 TRBV3-1 many . CASSPLRGSRTDTQYF TGTGCCAGCAGCCCCCTCCGGGGGAGCCGCACAGATACGCAGTATTTT
TRBJ1-1 TRBV7-9 many . CASSLEHPEAFF TGTGCCAGCAGCTTAGAGCACCCTGAAGCTTTCTTT
TRBJ2-2 TRBV9 . TRBD1 CASSVSGGTGELFF TGTGCCAGCAGCGTTTCAGGGGGCACCGGGGAGCTGTTTTTT
TRBJ2-3 TRBV11-2 few TRBD1 CASSLEGTVTHTQYF TGTGCCAGCAGCTTAGAGGGGACAGTCACCCATACGCAGTATTTT
TRBJ1-1 TRBV5-1 few . CASSFNAGMGEAFF TGCGCCAGCAGCTTCAATGCAGGGATGGGGGAAGCTTTCTTT
TRBJ2-7 TRBV4-2 few . CASSQDEGWEQYF TGTGCCAGCAGCCAAGATGAGGGTTGGGAGCAGTACTTC
TRBJ2-2 TRBV2 . TRBD1 CATLGQGATGELFF TGTGCCACCCTTGGGCAGGGGGCGACCGGGGAGCTGTTTTTT
TRBJ2-2 TRBV2 . TRBD2 CASRGGSSTGELFF TGTGCCAGTCGGGGCGGGAGTAGTACCGGGGAGCTGTTTTTT
TRBJ1-1 TRBV5-4 many TRBD1 CASSHWDRGNTEAFF TGTGCCAGCAGCCATTGGGACAGGGGTAACACTGAAGCTTTCTTT
TRBJ2-3 TRBV6-2/TRBV6-3 . TRBD2 CASSYGTSGKTDTQYF TGTGCCAGCAGTTACGGGACTAGCGGGAAAACAGATACGCAGTATTTT
TRBJ2-1 TRBV28 . TRBD1 CASSNPGQGMIGEQFF TGTGCCAGCAGCAATCCGGGACAGGGGATGATCGGTGAGCAGTTCTTC
TRBJ2-5 TRBV5-6 few . CASSSTYQETQYF TGTGCCAGCAGCTCAACTTACCAAGAGACCCAGTACTTC
TRBJ2-5 TRBV20-1 . . CSALAINQEETQYF TGCAGTGCTCTAGCAATTAACCAAGAAGAGACCCAGTACTTC
TRBJ2-2 TRBV13 many TRBD2 CASSQMTSGGATGELFF TGTGCCAGCAGCCAGATGACTAGCGGGGGGGCCACCGGGGAGCTGTTTTTT
TRBJ1-1 TRBV7-2 many . CASTEIGQNTEAFF TGTGCCAGCACCGAAATCGGGCAGAACACTGAAGCTTTCTTT
TRBJ2-1 TRBV29-1 many . CSGGPGGHEYYNEQFF TGCAGCGGTGGCCCTGGTGGCCACGAATATTACAATGAGCAGTTCTTC
TRBJ2-1 TRBV20-1 few TRBD2 CSGAQAGGYNEQFF TGCAGTGGGGCCCAAGCGGGAGGGTACAATGAGCAGTTCTTC
TRBJ2-7 TRBV6-1 many . CASSPDSPGAYEQYF TGTGCCAGCAGCCCCGACAGTCCTGGCGCCTACGAGCAGTACTTC
TRBJ1-1 TRBV10-3 many TRBD1 CAITSRTGSNTEAFF TGTGCCATCACCTCCCGGACAGGGTCGAACACTGAAGCTTTCTTT
TRBJ1-3 TRBV28 many . CASSPLTYWEDGNTIYF TGTGCCAGCAGCCCGCTGACTTACTGGGAGGACGGAAACACCATATATTTT
TRBJ1-6 TRBV6-5 . TRBD1 CASSYGTGNSPLHF TGTGCCAGCAGTTACGGGACAGGGAATTCACCCCTCCACTTT
TRBJ2-1 TRBV27 many TRBD2 CATMGLAGGRFF TGTGCCACAATGGGACTAGCGGGTGGTCGGTTCTTC
TRBJ2-1 TRBV7-2 . TRBD1 CASSPRGPGHNEQFF TGTGCCAGCAGCCCTAGGGGGCCAGGACACAATGAGCAGTTCTTC
TRBJ2-5 TRBV29-1 few TRBD1 CSAPRTGGPQETQYF TGCAGCGCGCCCAGGACAGGGGGCCCCCAAGAGACCCAGTACTTC
TRBJ2-5 TRBV24-1 . . CATSSAGEGKETQYF TGTGCCACCAGTTCGGCAGGGGAAGGTAAAGAGACCCAGTACTTC
TRBJ2-3 TRBV7-3 . . CASSLFSSGAGTDTQYF TGTGCCAGCAGCTTATTTTCCTCAGGGGCGGGCACAGATACGCAGTATTTT
TRBJ2-3 TRBV7-9 few TRBD2 CASSPSGVTDTQYF TGTGCCAGCAGCCCTAGCGGGGTCACAGATACGCAGTATTTT
TRBJ1-1 TRBV9 many . CASSVNGWTEAFF TGTGCCAGCAGCGTAAACGGATGGACTGAAGCTTTCTTT
TRBJ2-2 TRBV28 . TRBD2 CASSYLSSGVLTGELFF TGTGCCAGCAGTTACTTGTCTAGCGGCGTTTTAACCGGGGAGCTGTTTTTT
TRBJ1-6 TRBV5-5 few . CASSLDRPVASPLHF TGTGCCAGCAGCCTCGACAGGCCCGTAGCTTCACCCCTCCACTTT
TRBJ2-3 TRBV7-2 . . CASNPRGASGDTQYF TGTGCCAGCAACCCCCGTGGGGCTAGTGGGGATACGCAGTATTTT
TRBJ1-1 TRBV5-1 many . CASSSAGGLGTEAFF TGCGCCAGCAGCTCAGCGGGAGGGCTGGGCACTGAAGCTTTCTTT
TRBJ1-5 TRBV28 . TRBD1 CASSLLQGASNQPQHF TGTGCCAGCAGTTTATTACAGGGGGCTAGCAATCAGCCCCAGCATTTT
TRBJ1-5 TRBV5-1 few . CASSPGDTSYSNQPQHF TGCGCCAGCAGCCCTGGGGATACGAGCTATAGCAATCAGCCCCAGCATTTT
TRBJ1-1 TRBV20-1 few . CSARDLGGPLRTEAFF TGCAGTGCTAGAGATCTCGGGGGGCCCCTACGGACTGAAGCTTTCTTT
TRBJ2-1 TRBV19 . TRBD2 CASSRSRGREGLYEQFF TGTGCCAGTAGTAGATCCCGTGGGCGGGAGGGCCTTTATGAGCAGTTCTTC
TRBJ2-2 TRBV18 . . CASSPPGDRRSNTGELFF TGTGCCAGCTCACCGCCTGGAGACAGGCGGTCGAACACCGGGGAGCTGTTTTTT
TRBJ2-5 TRBV29-1 many TRBD1 CSALLGGRWETQYF TGCAGCGCCCTATTAGGGGGCAGATGGGAGACCCAGTACTTC